These T cell receptor beta chains were read from a single sample in a study of blood T cell repertoires in COVID-19. Data came from immunoSEQ multiplex PCR; TCRdb stores just in-frame clones and leaves some out. The table lists about 34,000 clones, roughly 91% of them singletons, with roughly a fifth in the top ten. Input material: peripheral blood. All receptors come from a man older than 75 with acute or convalescent COVID-19. Each CDR3 is given with its conserved first and last residue. The D gene is left open where the match is weak. Clone size appears in some rows only: once, few, many, or a class for an expanded clone.

size	J	V	D	CDR3	DNA
once	TRBJ2-1	TRBV7-7	TRBD1	CASSLGTVHEQFF	TGTGCCAGCAGCTTGGGGACAGTGCATGAGCAGTTCTTC
-	TRBJ2-7	TRBV2	-	CASLEFYRDISYEQYF	TGTGCCAGCCTCGAGTTCTACCGGGACATCTCCTACGAGCAGTACTTC
-	TRBJ1-4	TRBV5-1	-	CASSLGQTSSEKLFF	TGCGCCAGCAGCTTAGGACAGACCTCATCTGAAAAACTGTTTTTT
-	TRBJ2-7	TRBV10-3	-	CAISEKPLEGYEQYF	TGTGCCATCAGTGAGAAACCTCTCGAGGGCTACGAGCAGTACTTC
-	TRBJ1-4	TRBV7-9	TRBD1	CASSLLPGQAGEKLFF	TGTGCCAGCAGCTTGTTACCGGGACAGGCTGGCGAAAAACTGTTTTTT
once	TRBJ2-7	TRBV4-1	TRBD2	CASSQDWTSSYEQYF	TGCGCCAGCAGCCAAGATTGGACTAGCTCCTACGAGCAGTACTTC
-	TRBJ1-1	TRBV28	-	CASRASRTEAFF	TGTGCCAGCAGGGCTTCCCGCACTGAAGCTTTCTTT
-	TRBJ2-1	TRBV5-5	-	CASSLVTRGEQFF	TGTGCCAGCAGCTTGGTGACTAGGGGCGAGCAGTTCTTC
few	TRBJ2-7	TRBV21-1	-	CASEGGPYEQYF	TGTGCCAGCGAAGGGGGCCCCTACGAGCAGTACTTC
-	TRBJ1-1	TRBV11-2	-	CASSPLWATEAFF	TGTGCCAGCAGCCCCCTCTGGGCCACTGAAGCTTTCTTT
-	TRBJ2-3	TRBV7-8	TRBD2	CASSPLAGGPSGTDTQYF	TGTGCCAGCAGCCCTCTAGCGGGGGGCCCCTCGGGCACAGATACGCAGTATTTT
-	TRBJ1-1	TRBV11-2	-	CASSSGVNTEAFF	TGTGCCAGCAGCTCGGGAGTGAACACTGAAGCTTTCTTT